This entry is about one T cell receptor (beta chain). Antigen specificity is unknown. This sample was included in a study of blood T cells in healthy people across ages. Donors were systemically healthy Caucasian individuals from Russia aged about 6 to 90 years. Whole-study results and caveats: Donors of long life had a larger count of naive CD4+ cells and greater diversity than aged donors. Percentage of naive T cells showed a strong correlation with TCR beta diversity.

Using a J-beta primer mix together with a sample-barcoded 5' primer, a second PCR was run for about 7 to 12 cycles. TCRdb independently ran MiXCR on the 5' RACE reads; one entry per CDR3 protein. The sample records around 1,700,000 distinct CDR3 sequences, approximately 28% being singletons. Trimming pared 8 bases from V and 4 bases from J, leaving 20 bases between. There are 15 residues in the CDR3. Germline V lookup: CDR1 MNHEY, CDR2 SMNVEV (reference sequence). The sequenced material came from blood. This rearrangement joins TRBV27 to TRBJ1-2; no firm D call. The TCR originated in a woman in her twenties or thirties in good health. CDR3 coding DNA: TGTGCCAGCCAACCTCCCAGCCGGTCCACCTATGGCTACACCTTC. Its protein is CASQPPSRSTYGYTF.